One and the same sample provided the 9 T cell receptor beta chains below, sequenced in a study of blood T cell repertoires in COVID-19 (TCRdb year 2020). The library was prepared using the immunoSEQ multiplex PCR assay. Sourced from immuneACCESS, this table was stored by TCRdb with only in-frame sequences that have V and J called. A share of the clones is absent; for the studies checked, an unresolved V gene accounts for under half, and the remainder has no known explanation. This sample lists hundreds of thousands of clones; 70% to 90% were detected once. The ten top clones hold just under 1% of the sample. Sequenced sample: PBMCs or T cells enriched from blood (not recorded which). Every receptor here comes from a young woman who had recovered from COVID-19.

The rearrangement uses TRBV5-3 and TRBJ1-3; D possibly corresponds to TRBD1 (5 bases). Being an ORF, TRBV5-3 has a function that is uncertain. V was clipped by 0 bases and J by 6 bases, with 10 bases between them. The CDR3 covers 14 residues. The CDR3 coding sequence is TGTGCCAGAAGCTTGGGCGGCAGGGAAAACACCATATATTTT. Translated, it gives CARSLGGRENTIYF.

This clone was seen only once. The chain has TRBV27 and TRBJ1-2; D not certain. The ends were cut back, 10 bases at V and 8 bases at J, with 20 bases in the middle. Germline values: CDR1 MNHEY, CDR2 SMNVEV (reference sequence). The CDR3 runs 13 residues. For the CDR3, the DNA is TGTGCCATCCGAGGAGGGAGGGAAAAAGGCTACACCTTC. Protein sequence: CAIRGGREKGYTF.

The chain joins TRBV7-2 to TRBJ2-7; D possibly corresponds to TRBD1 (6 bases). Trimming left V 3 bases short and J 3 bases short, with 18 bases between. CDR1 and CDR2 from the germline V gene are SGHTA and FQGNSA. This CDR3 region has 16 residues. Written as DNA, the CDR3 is TGTGCCAGCAGCTTCCCGACCACAGGGAGAAGCTACGAGCAGTACTTC. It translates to CASSFPTTGRSYEQYF. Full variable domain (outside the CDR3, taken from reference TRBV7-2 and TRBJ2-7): GAGVSQSPSNKVTEKGKDVELRCDPISGHTALYWYRQSLGQGLEFLIYFQGNSAPDKSGLPSDRFSAERTGGSVSTLTIQRTQQEDSAVYLCASSFPTTGRSYEQYFGPGTRLTVT.

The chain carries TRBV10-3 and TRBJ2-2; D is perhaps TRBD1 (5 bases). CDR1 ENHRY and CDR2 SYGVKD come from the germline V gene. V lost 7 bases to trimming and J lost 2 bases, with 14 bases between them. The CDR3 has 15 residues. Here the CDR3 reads CAIKTTAPNTGELFF. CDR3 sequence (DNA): TGTGCCATCAAAACGACAGCACCCAACACCGGGGAGCTGTTTTTT.

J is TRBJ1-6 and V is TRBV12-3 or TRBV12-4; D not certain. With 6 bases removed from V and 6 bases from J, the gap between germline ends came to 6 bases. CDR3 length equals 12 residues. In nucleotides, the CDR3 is TGTGCCAGCAGGGCACCTAATTCACCCCTCCACTTT. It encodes CASRAPNSPLHF.

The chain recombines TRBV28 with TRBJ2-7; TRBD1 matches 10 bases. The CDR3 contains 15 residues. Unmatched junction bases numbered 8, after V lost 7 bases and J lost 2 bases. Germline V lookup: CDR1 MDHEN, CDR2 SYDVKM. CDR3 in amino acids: CASKFPGQGTYEQYF. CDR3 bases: TGTGCCAGCAAATTCCCGGGACAGGGGACCTACGAGCAGTACTTC.

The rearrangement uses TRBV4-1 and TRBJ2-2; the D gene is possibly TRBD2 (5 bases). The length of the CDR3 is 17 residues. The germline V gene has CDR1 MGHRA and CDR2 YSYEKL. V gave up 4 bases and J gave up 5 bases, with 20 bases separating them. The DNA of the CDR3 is TGCGCCAGCAGCCGTCGGACCTCCAGAGGGAGTACCGGGGAGCTGTTTTTT. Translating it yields CASSRRTSRGSTGELFF.

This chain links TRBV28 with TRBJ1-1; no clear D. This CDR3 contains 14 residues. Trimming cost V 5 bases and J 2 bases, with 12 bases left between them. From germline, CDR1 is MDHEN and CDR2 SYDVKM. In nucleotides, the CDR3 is TGTGCCAGCAGTCACGACTTAAGTAACACTGAAGCTTTCTTT. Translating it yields CASSHDLSNTEAFF.

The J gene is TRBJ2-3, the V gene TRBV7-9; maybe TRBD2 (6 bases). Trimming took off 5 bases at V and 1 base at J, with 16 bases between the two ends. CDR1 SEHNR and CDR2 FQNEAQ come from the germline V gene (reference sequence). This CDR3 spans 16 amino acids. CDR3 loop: CASSPPLLAGTDTQYF. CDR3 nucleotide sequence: TGTGCCAGCAGCCCCCCCCTACTAGCAGGCACAGATACGCAGTATTTT.